The clone carrying this T cell receptor (beta chain) appeared once. Its antigen is unidentified. The data belong to a study of T cell responses to AZD1222 COVID-19 vaccine. On the study more broadly: Pooling was applied to second doses at about 4 or about 12 weeks.

Some clones are missing from TCRdb's copy, which holds only in-frame ones; the method was immunoSEQ multiplex PCR. The data hold about 160,000 clones, with about 88% observed a single time. General study findings and limits: Nearly half of spike-specific TCRs reportedly target variant regions that are unmutated in the B.1.351 and B.1.1.7 variants. Baseline serostatus was positive in only a handful of AZD1222 recipients.

V lost 6 bases to trimming and J lost 6 bases, with 9 bases between them. From germline, CDR1 is SNHLY and CDR2 FYNNEI. This CDR3 comprises 12 residues. The chain is built from TRBV2 and TRBJ2-1; D call uncertain. The TCR originated in an adult in good health. Sequencing was performed on peripheral blood, taken on day 0 of AZD1222 vaccination. The CDR3: CASRQLPNEQFF. In nucleotides, the CDR3 is TGTGCCAGCAGACAACTCCCCAATGAGCAGTTCTTC.